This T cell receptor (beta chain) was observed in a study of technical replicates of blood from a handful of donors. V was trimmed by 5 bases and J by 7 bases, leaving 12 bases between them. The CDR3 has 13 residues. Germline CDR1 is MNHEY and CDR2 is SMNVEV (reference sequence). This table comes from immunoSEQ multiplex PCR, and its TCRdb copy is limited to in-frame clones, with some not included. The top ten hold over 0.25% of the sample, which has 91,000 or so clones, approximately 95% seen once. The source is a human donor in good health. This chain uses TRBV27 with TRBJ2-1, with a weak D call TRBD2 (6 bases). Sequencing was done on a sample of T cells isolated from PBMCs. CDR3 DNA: TGTGCCAGCAGTCTGACTAGTTTAAATGAGCAGTTCTTC. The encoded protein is CASSLTSLNEQFF.